This T cell receptor (beta chain) was identified during a study of blood T cells in healthy people across ages. Germline V gene sequence: CDR1 DFQATT, CDR2 SNEGSKA (reference sequence). This CDR3 spans 14 amino acids. The V and J ends lost 5 bases and 5 bases respectively, with 16 bases between them. Peripheral blood, around 9.4 milliliters per donor, was collected. Then a second PCR, running roughly 7 to 12 cycles, was carried out with a sample-barcoded 5' primer and a J-beta primer mix. A 12-random-nucleotide template-switch adaptor tagged each cDNA molecule. MiXCR, run by TCRdb on the 5' RACE reads, gives a single entry per CDR3 protein. The sample lists 540,000 or so distinct CDR3 sequences, around 50% occurring once.

Sequenced: blood. This receptor was identified in an older man in good health. The chain links TRBV20-1 to TRBJ2-1, with D tentatively TRBD1 (5 bases). For the CDR3, the DNA is TGCAGTGCTGGGAAGGGGATATCGGACAATGAGCAGTTCTTC. Its translation: CSAGKGISDNEQFF.